The 24 T cell receptor beta chains below come from one sample, sequenced in a study of T cell responses to AZD1222 COVID-19 vaccine. TCRdb's table, derived via immunoSEQ multiplex PCR, lists solely in-frame clones and lacks some. The table lists some 200,000 clones, more than 75% of them singletons. The input for sequencing was peripheral blood, taken on day 0 of AZD1222 vaccination. The source is an adult in good health.

The CDR3 reads CASSQEGGGSRHLYNEQFF. The CDR3 DNA reads TGCGCCAGCAGCCAAGAAGGCGGGGGGTCCCGCCACTTATACAATGAGCAGTTCTTC. The chain links TRBV4-1 to TRBJ2-1; the match to TRBD2 covers 8 bases. This CDR3 is 19 amino acids long. V gave up 0 bases and J gave up 4 bases; unmatched junction bases: 14. Germline V CDR1 and CDR2: MGHRA, YSYEKL.

This clone appeared once. The chain couples TRBV11-3 to TRBJ1-5; D might be TRBD1 (6 bases). This CDR3 comprises 18 residues. Trimming cost V 5 bases and J 3 bases, with 23 bases left between them. CDR1 and CDR2 (germline): SGHNT, YENEEA. The CDR3 protein is CASSPEGDDICYNQPQHF. CDR3 nucleotide sequence: TGTGCCAGCAGCCCGGAGGGGGATGACATCTGCTACAATCAGCCCCAGCATTTT.

The chain has TRBV3-1 (or the pseudogene TRBV3-2) and TRBJ2-3, with D possibly matching TRBD2 (6 bases). The V end lost 6 bases, the J end lost 2 bases, and 15 bases lay between the germline ends. This CDR3 comprises 15 residues. Germline loops: CDR1 LGHDT, CDR2 YNNKEL (reference sequence). As DNA, the CDR3 is TGTGCCAGCAGTAAACCGGGACTTCCCACAGATACGCAGTATTTT. Encoded protein: CASSKPGLPTDTQYF.

The gene calls are TRBV7-2 and TRBJ1-1; 7 nucleotides agree with TRBD1. This CDR3 region has 13 residues. CDR1 and CDR2 from the germline V gene are SGHTA and FQGNSA. The V segment lost 5 bases and the J segment 3 bases; nucleotides outside the gene matches: 3. CDR3 residues: CASSQGGDTEAFF. In DNA form, the CDR3 reads TGTGCCAGCAGCCAGGGGGGGGACACTGAAGCTTTCTTT.

This clone was found once. The rearrangement joins TRBV25-1 to TRBJ1-4, with 9 bases aligning to TRBD1. Germline CDR1 MGHDK, CDR2 SYGVNS. V shed 2 bases, J shed 5 bases, and the junction held 0 bases outside the gene matches. The CDR3 length is 14 residues. CDR3 in DNA: TGTGCCAGCAGTGAAGACAGGGGGAATGAAAAACTGTTTTTT. Protein sequence: CASSEDRGNEKLFF.

V gene TRBV5-4 combines with J gene TRBJ2-2; possibly TRBD2 for D (6 bases). The length of the CDR3 is 14 residues. CDR1 SGHNT and CDR2 YYREEE come from the germline V gene (reference sequence). The V end was cut by 3 bases, the J end by 5 bases, with 11 bases between. The CDR3 DNA sequence: TGTGCCAGCAGCTCCGAGACTAGAACCGGGGAGCTGTTTTTT. Translating it yields CASSSETRTGELFF.

As regards this clone: One end of the junction fails to match germline, which may point to a read error. The V call is TRBV7-9, the J call TRBJ2-5; 11 bases agree with TRBD2. CDR3 length equals 14 residues. Germline loops: CDR1 SEHNR, CDR2 FQNEAQ (reference sequence). The CDR3 DNA sequence: TGTGCCAGCAGCCTAGCGGGAGGCCGAGAGACCCAGTACTTC. Its protein product is CASSLAGGRETQYF.

V and J are TRBV24-1 and TRBJ2-5, with a tentative D call TRBD1 (5 bases). The CDR3 is made up of 15 amino acids. V lost 4 bases and J lost 5, with 16 bases in between. Germline V gives CDR1 KGHDR, CDR2 SFDVKD. CDR3: CATSEGAAPRETQYF. The CDR3 DNA reads TGTGCCACCAGTGAAGGGGCCGCCCCCCGGGAGACCCAGTACTTC.

This rearrangement joins TRBV5-1 to TRBJ1-3; weak D call: TRBD1 (6 bases). From germline, CDR1 is SGHRS and CDR2 YFSETQ. The CDR3 runs to 15 residues. Trimming took off 4 bases at V and 4 bases at J, with 15 bases between the two ends. Here the CDR3 reads CASSQDSFGGNTIYF. DNA of the CDR3: TGCGCCAGCAGCCAGGACAGTTTCGGCGGAAACACCATATATTTT.

The chain has TRBV5-6 and TRBJ1-2; 10 bases fit TRBD1. V was clipped by 2 bases and J by 8 bases; unmatched bases: 12. Germline assignment: CDR1 SGHDT and CDR2 YYEEEE. This CDR3 is built from 16 residues. The CDR3 region has the DNA TGTGCCAGCAGCTTCTTGACAGGGGGCTTTTCGGCGGGCTACACCTTC. Residues: CASSFLTGGFSAGYTF.

This clone was found a few times. The rearrangement uses TRBV7-9 and TRBJ1-1; D gene ambiguous. CDR3 length: 14 residues. Trimming stripped 2 bases from V and 5 bases from J, with 12 bases between. Germline V gene data show CDR1 as SEHNR and CDR2 as FQNEAQ (reference sequence). The CDR3 region is CASSLTVSPTEAFF. As DNA, the CDR3 is TGTGCCAGCAGCTTAACGGTGTCTCCGACTGAAGCTTTCTTT.

The gene calls are TRBV12-3 or TRBV12-4 and TRBJ1-5; D gene unclear. The CDR3 has 13 residues. V lost 5 bases and J lost 5, with 10 bases in between. The CDR3 bases are TGTGCCAGCAGTAGGGAAGAAGATCAGCCCCAGCATTTT. The encoded protein is CASSREEDQPQHF.

A single count supports this clone. This chain joins TRBV15 and TRBJ2-7, with TRBD1 matching 8 bases. The CDR3 loop spans 14 amino acids. With V trimmed by 5 bases and J by 4 bases, 7 bases remained unmatched. The germline V gene has CDR1 LNHNV and CDR2 YYDKDF (reference sequence). In DNA, the CDR3 is TGTGCCACCAGCGGTGGGACAGGTAAATACGAGCAGTACTTC. Translated: CATSGGTGKYEQYF.

The CDR3 DNA follows: TGTGCCAGCAGCCGCAACACAAACAGTAACTATGGCTACACCTTC. This translates into CASSRNTNSNYGYTF. The J gene is TRBJ1-2, the V gene TRBV3-1 (or the pseudogene TRBV3-2); D is unresolved. This CDR3 spans 15 amino acids. Germline V gene lookup returns CDR1 LGHDT and CDR2 YNNKEL (reference sequence). V lost 4 bases, J lost 1 base, and 13 bases lay in between.

The V call is TRBV6-1, the J call TRBJ1-2; a weak D match, TRBD1 (6 bases). Germline V CDR1 and CDR2: MNHNS, SASEGT. V was trimmed by 4 bases and J by 3 bases, leaving 21 bases between them. The CDR3 has 17 residues. As DNA, the CDR3 is TGTGCCAGCAGTGCCCATATCTATCCCAGGGGAGACTATGGCTACACCTTC. Protein: CASSAHIYPRGDYGYTF.

The chain joins TRBV29-1 to TRBJ2-7; D remains unclear. There are 12 residues in the CDR3. Germline V gene lookup returns CDR1 SQVTM and CDR2 ANQGSEA. Trimming removed 4 bases from V and 2 bases from J, with 9 bases in between. The CDR3 DNA follows: TGCAGCGTTGGTCTACCCCCCTACGAGCAGTACTTC. Residues: CSVGLPPYEQYF.

The chain combines TRBV19 with TRBJ1-1; D is perhaps TRBD1 (5 bases). CDR1 is LNHDA, CDR2 SQIVND, per germline (reference sequence). CDR3 size: 14 residues. V shed 7 bases and J shed 1 base, with 13 bases lying between them. CDR3 region: CASTSRAENTEAFF. The CDR3 DNA is TGTGCCAGTACATCCAGGGCTGAGAACACTGAAGCTTTCTTT.

J is TRBJ1-1 and V is TRBV7-9; tentative D call: TRBD1 (5 bases). Germline CDR1 and CDR2: SEHNR and FQNEAQ (reference sequence). Trimming removed 2 bases at V and 1 base at J, with 11 bases between. The CDR3 contains 15 residues. CDR3 sequence: CASSLPGGANTEAFF. The CDR3 DNA reads TGTGCCAGCAGCTTACCCGGGGGTGCGAACACTGAAGCTTTCTTT.

The V gene is TRBV19, the J gene TRBJ2-7; 10 bases fit TRBD1. Trimming cost V 4 bases and J 2 bases; bases outside gene matches: 5. CDR1 LNHDA and CDR2 SQIVND come from the germline V gene (reference sequence). The CDR3 has 15 amino acids. The CDR3 sequence: CASSSRDRGPYEQYF. CDR3 in DNA: TGTGCCAGTAGTAGCCGGGACAGGGGACCCTACGAGCAGTACTTC.

The chain joins TRBV5-5 to TRBJ2-7; TRBD2 agrees at 10 bases. The CDR3 has 14 amino acids. Germline CDR1 and CDR2: SGHKS and YYEKEE (reference sequence). V dropped 3 bases and J dropped 0; count of bases not matched to a gene: 0. The CDR3 here is CASSWTSGSYEQYF. CDR3 DNA: TGTGCCAGCAGCTGGACTAGCGGCTCCTACGAGCAGTACTTC.

The chain has TRBV2 and TRBJ1-1; 9 bases are shared with TRBD1. J lost 3 bases, V lost 6 bases, and 8 bases had no gene match. Germline-derived CDR1 and CDR2 are SNHLY and FYNNEI. The CDR3 spans 15 residues. The CDR3 is CASRQGALWDTEAFF. DNA for the CDR3: TGTGCCAGCAGACAGGGGGCCCTTTGGGACACTGAAGCTTTCTTT.

The chain uses TRBV7-2 and TRBJ2-7; tentatively, D is TRBD2 (6 bases). CDR3 length: 17 amino acids. Germline V gene lookup returns CDR1 SGHTA and CDR2 FQGNSA. The germline V and J ends were trimmed by 5 bases and 2 bases, with 22 bases remaining between them. The CDR3 bases are TGTGCCAGCAGCCCCCTCCTCTCGACTAGACCCACCTACGAGCAGTACTTC. It codes for CASSPLLSTRPTYEQYF. The full variable domain, rest sourced from reference TRBV7-2 and TRBJ2-7, is GAGVSQSPSNKVTEKGKDVELRCDPISGHTALYWYRQSLGQGLEFLIYFQGNSAPDKSGLPSDRFSAERTGGSVSTLTIQRTQQEDSAVYLCASSPLLSTRPTYEQYFGPGTRLTVT.

The chain uses TRBV11-3 and TRBJ2-7, with D hard to call. Trimming took 3 bases from V and 2 from J, leaving 8 bases between them. CDR3 length equals 13 residues. Germline values: CDR1 SGHNT, CDR2 YENEEA. CDR3 bases: TGTGCCAGCAGCTTCGGTTACCCCTACGAGCAGTACTTC. Protein: CASSFGYPYEQYF.

The V call is TRBV7-3, the J call TRBJ1-1, with TRBD1 identical over 9 bases. CDR3 length: 18 amino acids. V was pared by 1 base and J by 3 bases, with 12 bases of the junction left unmatched. Germline loops: CDR1 SGHTA, CDR2 FQGTGA. CDR3 in amino acids: CASSLRDRVREWYTEAFF. The CDR3 DNA follows: TGTGCCAGCAGCTTAAGGGACAGGGTCCGGGAGTGGTACACTGAAGCTTTCTTT.